The 20 T cell receptor beta chains below come from one sample, sequenced in a study of T cell repertoires in cytomegalovirus infection. TCRdb used MiXCR to reprocess the reads, holding one entry per CDR3 protein. The sample lists hundreds of thousands of distinct CDR3 sequences, 30% to 40% occurring once. Antigens of these TCRs are unknown. Sequenced material: cultured PBMCs, taken from culture after CMV antigen stimulation. The source is a human donor in good health (CMV status not recorded). Some clones in this sample may be carry-over from other donors' samples.

The chain links TRBV5-1 to TRBJ2-5; 7 bases align to TRBD2. The CDR3 length is 15 residues. V was clipped by 4 bases and J by 5 bases; unmatched bases: 11. The germline gives CDR1 SGHRS, CDR2 YFSETQ. The CDR3 region is CASSPPGLKGETQYF. DNA of the CDR3: TGCGCCAGCAGCCCACCGGGACTAAAAGGGGAGACCCAGTACTTC.

This clonotype has more than one count but fewer than ten. The CDR3 DNA reads as TGTGCCAGCAGTGAATGGGGGACTGACAATGAGCAGTTCTTC. It specifies CASSEWGTDNEQFF. This chain connects TRBV25-1 to TRBJ2-1, with D perhaps TRBD2 (6 bases). Germline V CDR1 and CDR2: MGHDK, SYGVNS. The CDR3 covers 14 residues. Trimming removed 1 base at V and 5 bases at J, with 9 bases between.

The chain carries TRBV6-2 or TRBV6-3 and TRBJ1-2; D is ambiguous. The germline CDR1 and CDR2 sequences are MNHEY and SVGEGT. CDR3 length: 12 residues. V was clipped by 7 bases and J by 4 bases, with 10 bases between them. CDR3 loop: CASIGLAYGYTF. The CDR3 nucleotides are TGTGCCAGCATAGGCCTGGCCTATGGCTACACCTTC.

This clonotype was seen many times. The CDR3 DNA is TGTGCCAGCAGTCTCACGACAGGGGAAGGGGTCGAGCAGTACTTC. Translating it yields CASSLTTGEGVEQYF. This chain joins TRBV27 and TRBJ2-7, with 8 nucleotides matching TRBD1. Germline values: CDR1 MNHEY, CDR2 SMNVEV (reference sequence). The CDR3 contains 15 residues. Unmatched junction bases numbered 12, after V lost 5 bases and J lost 6 bases.

This clonotype was observed once. The chain joins TRBV4-1 to TRBJ2-3; TRBD2 matches at 8 bases. This CDR3 spans 17 amino acids. V trimming: 1 base; J trimming: 2 bases; junction bases outside the gene matches: 8. Germline CDR1 and CDR2: MGHRA and YSYEKL. CDR3 DNA sequence: TGCGCCAGCAGCCAAGTCAGCGGGGGAACATACACAGATACGCAGTATTTT. Protein product: CASSQVSGGTYTDTQYF.

The chain combines TRBV29-1 with TRBJ1-1; D is possibly TRBD1 (5 bases). The CDR3 has 13 amino acids. The germline gives CDR1 SQVTM, CDR2 ANQGSEA. The ends were cut back, 3 bases at V and 5 bases at J, with 13 bases in the middle. The CDR3 sequence is CSVEGGGGTEAFF. The CDR3 DNA reads TGCAGCGTTGAGGGGGGTGGGGGGACTGAAGCTTTCTTT.

This clonotype was picked up many times. The V and J genes are TRBV7-2 and TRBJ2-1, with 10 bases that match TRBD1. This CDR3 region has 15 residues. V gave up 7 bases and J gave up 4 bases; unmatched junction bases: 7. Germline loops: CDR1 SGHTA, CDR2 FQGNSA. CDR3 sequence (DNA): TGTGCCAGCACCGACGACAGGGGGCGTTACAATGAGCAGTTCTTC. Protein sequence: CASTDDRGRYNEQFF.

This clonotype occurred a few times. The genes are TRBV19 and TRBJ1-6; no firm D call. Germline values: CDR1 LNHDA, CDR2 SQIVND (reference sequence). CDR3 size: 18 residues. The germline V and J ends were trimmed by 0 bases and 7 bases, with 19 bases remaining between them. DNA of the CDR3: TGTGCCAGTAGTATAGATCCTATCGGCAGGCTGGGCAATTCACCCCTCCACTTT. Its translation: CASSIDPIGRLGNSPLHF.

The V call is TRBV5-1, the J call TRBJ1-2, with 10 bases matching TRBD1. The CDR3 spans 13 residues. Germline values: CDR1 SGHRS, CDR2 YFSETQ. Losses at the gene ends were 4 bases for V and 6 bases for J; bases not matched to a gene: 3. The CDR3, as DNA: TGCGCCAGCAGCCGGGACAGGGGAAATGGCTACACCTTC. Translating it yields CASSRDRGNGYTF.

This clonotype was found once. V and J are TRBV20-1 and TRBJ2-1; TRBD1 agrees at 7 bases. V trimming: 7 bases; J trimming: 6 bases; junction bases outside the gene matches: 6. Germline lookup yields CDR1 DFQATT and CDR2 SNEGSKA (reference sequence). The CDR3 totals 12 residues. CDR3 residues: CSVSAGGNEQFF. For the CDR3, the DNA is TGCAGTGTCTCGGCAGGGGGCAATGAGCAGTTCTTC.

This chain connects TRBV14 to TRBJ2-7; 7 bases agree with TRBD2. V was clipped by 1 base and J by 3 bases; unmatched bases: 6. From germline, CDR1 is SGHDN and CDR2 FVKESK. CDR3 length: 15 amino acids. The CDR3 region is CASSQGGAGDYEQYF. DNA for the CDR3: TGTGCCAGCAGCCAAGGAGGGGCGGGGGACTACGAGCAGTACTTC.

In nucleotides, the CDR3 is TGTGCCAGCAGCTCCTACAGGGAGAATGGCTACACCTTC. Its protein is CASSSYRENGYTF. This sequence joins TRBV11-2 and TRBJ1-2, with a possible D match to TRBD1 (6 bases). Germline V lookup: CDR1 SGHAT, CDR2 FQNNGV. V lost 4 bases to trimming and J lost 6 bases, with 12 bases between them. The CDR3 length is 13 residues.

This clonotype was detected only a few times. The chain carries TRBV12-3 or TRBV12-4 and TRBJ1-2; perhaps TRBD1 as D (5 bases). The germline V and J ends were trimmed by 6 bases and 4 bases, with 15 bases remaining between them. This CDR3 has 14 residues. This CDR3 reads CASSRASVAYGYTF. In nucleotides, the CDR3 is TGTGCCAGCAGCAGGGCCTCCGTGGCCTATGGCTACACCTTC.

CDR3 protein: CASSFSATNQPQHF. The CDR3 DNA reads TGTGCCAGCAGTTTTTCAGCCACTAATCAGCCCCAGCATTTT. This chain joins TRBV27 and TRBJ1-5; no clear D gene. The CDR3 consists of 14 residues. CDR1 MNHEY and CDR2 SMNVEV come from the germline V gene (reference sequence). V was pared by 3 bases and J by 4 bases, with 10 bases between.

This clonotype has ten or more counts. This sequence joins TRBV7-2 and TRBJ2-3; D is unresolved. Germline V gives CDR1 SGHTA, CDR2 FQGNSA. The CDR3 contains 13 residues. The V end lost 3 bases, the J end lost 6 bases, and 10 bases lay between the germline ends. CDR3 protein: CASSLIAWDTQYF. The CDR3 DNA reads as TGTGCCAGCAGCTTGATCGCTTGGGATACGCAGTATTTT.

This clonotype showed up just a few times. The genes are TRBV5-1 and TRBJ2-1; the D is unclear. Per germline, CDR1 SGHRS and CDR2 YFSETQ. The CDR3 covers 16 residues. V was cut by 3 bases and J by 4 bases, with 17 bases left in between. CDR3 protein: CASSSTAAIEYNEQFF. As DNA, the CDR3 is TGCGCCAGCAGCTCCACTGCGGCGATAGAATACAATGAGCAGTTCTTC.

This clonotype has just a few counts. The genes are TRBV11-2 and TRBJ2-1; 9 nucleotides agree with TRBD2. The germline gives CDR1 SGHAT, CDR2 FQNNGV. V lost 2 bases to trimming and J lost 6 bases; unmatched junction nucleotides: 8. This CDR3 region has 16 residues. In nucleotides, the CDR3 is TGTGCCAGCAGCTTAAGGGCGGGAGGGCCCCGCAATGAGCAGTTCTTC. Encoded protein: CASSLRAGGPRNEQFF.

This rearrangement joins TRBV4-1 to TRBJ2-1; D gene unclear. V lost 0 bases, J lost 12 bases, and 15 bases lay in between. Germline CDR1 MGHRA, CDR2 YSYEKL. CDR3 size: 14 residues. CDR3 sequence: CASSQESRRHGQFF. As DNA, the CDR3 is TGCGCCAGCAGCCAAGAGTCGAGAAGGCACGGGCAGTTCTTC.

Written as DNA, the CDR3 is TGTGCCACCAGCAGAGAGGGAGCCGGGGAGCTGTTTTTT. Its translation: CATSREGAGELFF. This chain links TRBV15 with TRBJ2-2, with a tentative D call TRBD2 (5 bases). Germline-derived CDR1 and CDR2 are LNHNV and YYDKDF (reference sequence). Trimming took 0 bases from V and 6 from J, leaving 5 bases between them. There are 13 residues in the CDR3.

CDR3 in amino acids: CASSPTSGRGTGELFF. DNA for the CDR3: TGTGCCAGTAGTCCCACTAGCGGGAGAGGTACCGGGGAGCTGTTTTTT. This chain connects TRBV19 to TRBJ2-2, with 11 bases fitting TRBD2. Germline loops: CDR1 LNHDA, CDR2 SQIVND (reference sequence). Germline trimming cut 5 bases from V and 5 bases from J; bases unmatched to any gene: 7. This CDR3 is built from 16 residues.